Below, 7 T cell receptor beta chains from the same sample are listed, as sequenced in a study of blood T cell repertoires in COVID-19. Here immunoSEQ multiplex PCR was the method, and the copy in TCRdb shows in-frame clones only, minus some. Here the sample spans about 200,000 clones, around 81% being singletons. The specimen sequenced was PBMCs or T cells enriched from blood (not recorded which). The receptors come from a woman aged 45-60 years with acute COVID-19.

The sample holds one count of this clone. CDR3 protein: CASVGQANSGNTIYF. The DNA of the CDR3 is TGTGCCAGCGTTGGGCAGGCAAACTCTGGAAACACCATATATTTT. The chain combines TRBV18 with TRBJ1-3; D not certain. The CDR3 contains 15 residues. CDR1 and CDR2 from the germline V gene are KGHSH and LQKENI. V was shortened by 8 bases and J by 0 bases, with 14 bases between the two germline ends.

J is TRBJ2-3 and V is TRBV6-5; 12 bases line up with TRBD1. This CDR3 spans 15 amino acids. V was pared by 2 bases and J by 4 bases, with 1 base of the junction left unmatched. CDR1 and CDR2 from the germline V gene are MNHEY and SVGAGI. In nucleotides, the CDR3 is TGTGCCAGCAGTTACCGGGACAGGGGGCCAGATACGCAGTATTTT. Translation: CASSYRDRGPDTQYF.

The chain employs TRBV28 and TRBJ2-1; 11 nucleotides agree with TRBD2. The ends lost 6 bases at V and 13 bases at J; junction bases unmatched: 8. CDR1 and CDR2 from the germline V gene are MDHEN and SYDVKM. The CDR3 has 13 residues. Written as DNA, the CDR3 is TGTGCCAGCAGCCCAACTAGCGGGAGCTCTCAGTTCTTC. Translation: CASSPTSGSSQFF.

The chain has TRBV4-2 and TRBJ2-7, with a tentative D call TRBD1 (6 bases). Per germline, CDR1 LGHNA and CDR2 YNFKEQ. V was trimmed by 0 bases and J by 6 bases, leaving 18 bases between them. The CDR3 consists of 16 residues. In nucleotides, the CDR3 is TGTGCCAGCAGCCAAGATCCGGCAGGGGTCGTGGGCGAGCAGTACTTC. The encoded protein is CASSQDPAGVVGEQYF.

This clone was picked up many times. The chain employs TRBV28 and TRBJ2-5, with 9 bases aligning to TRBD1. Germline V gene sequence: CDR1 MDHEN, CDR2 SYDVKM. The trim removed 3 bases at V and 1 base at J, leaving 3 bases unmatched. There are 15 residues in the CDR3. CDR3 loop: CASSFPGQGQETQYF. The CDR3 region has the DNA TGTGCCAGCAGTTTTCCGGGACAGGGCCAAGAGACCCAGTACTTC.

The chain uses TRBV6-5 and TRBJ2-7; 8 bases agree with TRBD2. Germline CDR1 is MNHEY and CDR2 is SVGAGI. This CDR3 spans 13 amino acids. V dropped 6 bases and J dropped 6; count of bases not matched to a gene: 7. The CDR3 sequence is CASRRGLAGEQYF. CDR3 in DNA: TGTGCCAGCAGGAGAGGACTAGCAGGCGAGCAGTACTTC.

J is TRBJ2-7 and V is TRBV7-2, with D tentatively TRBD2 (5 bases). CDR3 length: 14 residues. Germline V gene sequence: CDR1 SGHTA, CDR2 FQGNSA. Trimming removed 1 base at V and 0 bases at J, with 7 bases between. DNA for the CDR3: TGTGCCAGCAGCTTAGGCGGGCCCTCCTACGAGCAGTACTTC. Protein product: CASSLGGPSYEQYF.